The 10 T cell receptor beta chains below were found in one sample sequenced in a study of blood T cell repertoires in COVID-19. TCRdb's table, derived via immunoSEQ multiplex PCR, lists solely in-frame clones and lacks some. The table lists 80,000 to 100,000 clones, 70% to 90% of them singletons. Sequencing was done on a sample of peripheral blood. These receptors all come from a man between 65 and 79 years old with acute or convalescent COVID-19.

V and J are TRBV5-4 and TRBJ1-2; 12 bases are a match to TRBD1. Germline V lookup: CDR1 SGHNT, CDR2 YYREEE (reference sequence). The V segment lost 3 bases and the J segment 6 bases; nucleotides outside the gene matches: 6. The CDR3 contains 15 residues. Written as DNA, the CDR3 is TGTGCCAGCAGCTCGGGACAGGGGGCGCTTAATGGCTACACCTTC. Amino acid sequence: CASSSGQGALNGYTF.

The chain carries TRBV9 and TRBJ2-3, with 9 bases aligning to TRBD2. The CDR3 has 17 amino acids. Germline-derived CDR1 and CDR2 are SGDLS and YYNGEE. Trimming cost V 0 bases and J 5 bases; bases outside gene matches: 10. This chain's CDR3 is CASSVDSSGAPVDTQYF. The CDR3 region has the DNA TGTGCCAGCAGCGTAGATTCTAGCGGGGCCCCTGTAGATACGCAGTATTTT.

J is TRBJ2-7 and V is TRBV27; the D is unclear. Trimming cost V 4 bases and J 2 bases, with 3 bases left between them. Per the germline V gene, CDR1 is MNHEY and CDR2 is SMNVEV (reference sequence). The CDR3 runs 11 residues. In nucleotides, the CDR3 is TGTGCCAGCAGTTCCACCTACGAGCAGTACTTC. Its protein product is CASSSTYEQYF.

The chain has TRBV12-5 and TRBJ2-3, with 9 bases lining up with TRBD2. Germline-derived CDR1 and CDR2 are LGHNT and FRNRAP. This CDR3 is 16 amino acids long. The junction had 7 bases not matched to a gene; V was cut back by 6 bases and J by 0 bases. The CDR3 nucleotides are TGTGCTAGTGGCCGGGGACTAGCTGGGAGCACAGATACGCAGTATTTT. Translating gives CASGRGLAGSTDTQYF.

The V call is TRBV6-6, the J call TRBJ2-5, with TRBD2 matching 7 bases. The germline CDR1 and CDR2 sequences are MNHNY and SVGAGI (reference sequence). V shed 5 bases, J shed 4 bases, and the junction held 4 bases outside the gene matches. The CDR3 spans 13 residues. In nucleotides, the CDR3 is TGTGCCAGCAGTGCGTGGGGGGGAGAGACCCAGTACTTC. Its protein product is CASSAWGGETQYF.

The DNA of the CDR3 is TGTGCCAGCACCCTGGACAGGATCTATGGCTACACCTTC. It is translated as CASTLDRIYGYTF. The chain combines TRBV6-5 with TRBJ1-2; 7 positions agree with TRBD1. This CDR3 has 13 amino acids. CDR1 is MNHEY and CDR2 is SVGAGI in the germline V gene. With V trimmed by 7 bases and J by 4 bases, 6 bases remained unmatched.

The CDR3 here is CASILEGTGLGVYEQYF. The CDR3, as DNA: TGTGCCAGCATTCTAGAGGGTACAGGGTTGGGGGTCTACGAGCAGTACTTC. The V gene is TRBV2, the J gene TRBJ2-7, with TRBD1 as a possible D gene (6 bases). Trimming removed 7 bases at V and 3 bases at J, with 25 bases between. The CDR3 runs 17 residues. From germline, CDR1 is SNHLY and CDR2 FYNNEI.

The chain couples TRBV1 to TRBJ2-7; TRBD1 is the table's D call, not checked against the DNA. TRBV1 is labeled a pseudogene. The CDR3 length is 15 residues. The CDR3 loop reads CTSSQARIGVDEQYF. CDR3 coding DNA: TGCACCAGCAGCCAAGCTCGTATAGGGGTCGACGAGCAGTACTTC.

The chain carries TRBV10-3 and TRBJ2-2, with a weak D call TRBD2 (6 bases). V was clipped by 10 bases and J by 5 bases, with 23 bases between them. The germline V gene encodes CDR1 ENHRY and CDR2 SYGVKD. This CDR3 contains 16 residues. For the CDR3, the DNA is TGTGCCAGCCGCCCTTCACTAGCCGGAGGAACCGGGGAGCTGTTTTTT. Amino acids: CASRPSLAGGTGELFF.

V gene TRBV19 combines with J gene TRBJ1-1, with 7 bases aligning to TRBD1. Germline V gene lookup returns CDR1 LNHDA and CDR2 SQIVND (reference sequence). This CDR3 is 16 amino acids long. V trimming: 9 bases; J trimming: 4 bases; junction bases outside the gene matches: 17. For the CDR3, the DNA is TGTGCCAGCAATAACCCCAGGGCGCAGGGGGGCACTGAAGCTTTCTTT. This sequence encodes CASNNPRAQGGTEAFF. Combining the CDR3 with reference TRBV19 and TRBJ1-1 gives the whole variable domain DGGITQSPKYLFRKEGQNVTLSCEQNLNHDAMYWYRQDPGQGLRLIYYSQIVNDFQKGDIAEGYSVSREKKESFPLTVTSAQKNPTAFYLCASNNPRAQGGTEAFFGQGTRLTVV.